The sequence of this TCR beta chain was determined in a study of T cells in Graves' hyperthyroidism and ophthalmopathy. This clonotype was counted between two and nine times. The germline CDR1 and CDR2 sequences are MNHEY and SMNVEV (reference sequence). V shed 6 bases and J 5 bases; nucleotides not matched to a gene: 6. This CDR3 is 14 amino acids long. Authors of the study amplified TCR beta CDR3 regions from RNA transcripts. During a first-round RT-PCR of the TCR CDR3, the HTBI primer set was used. MiXCR, applied by TCRdb to the multiplex PCR reads, yields one record per CDR3 protein. The sample has about 420,000 distinct CDR3 sequences; 15% to 17% are singletons.

What was sequenced was blood. This TCR was sampled from a woman under 30 with Graves' hyperthyroidism. The V call is TRBV27, the J call TRBJ2-1; 8 positions match TRBD2. CDR3 sequence (DNA): TGTGCCAGCAGCAAGCGGGAGAGGGACAATGAGCAGTTCTTC. As protein: CASSKRERDNEQFF.